These 3 T cell receptor beta chains share one sample of origin, sequenced in a study of radiotherapy plus CTLA-4 blockade in lung cancer. Sequencing was performed with immunoSEQ multiplex PCR; in TCRdb, only in-frame clones are kept and a portion is missing. Of roughly 78,000 clones listed, roughly 78% are singletons. Sequenced material: peripheral blood, taken from a patient treated with radiotherapy plus ipilimumab. Receptor source: a human donor with non-small cell lung cancer who had a complete response to radiotherapy plus ipilimumab.

The chain couples TRBV28 to TRBJ2-2; D remains ambiguous. The CDR3 spans 20 residues. The germline gives CDR1 MDHEN, CDR2 SYDVKM. Between the trimmed V and J ends, which lost 3 bases and 0 bases, there was a span of 23 bases. CDR3 sequence (DNA): TGTGCCAGCAGTTTCTTTATTCCCAATGACGGCGGCACGAACACCGGGGAGCTGTTTTTT. Protein product: CASSFFIPNDGGTNTGELFF.

This clone was counted once. The chain links TRBV18 to TRBJ1-1, with TRBD1 as a possible D gene (5 bases). The CDR3 contains 15 residues. V lost 7 bases and J 8 bases, leaving 23 bases between the germline ends. Per germline, CDR1 KGHSH and CDR2 LQKENI. CDR3 protein: CASLPWGSVGGEAFF. CDR3 nucleotide sequence: TGTGCCAGCTTACCGTGGGGGTCCGTTGGCGGGGAAGCTTTCTTT.

The rearrangement links TRBV29-1 to TRBJ2-3; D is unclear. Germline values: CDR1 SQVTM, CDR2 ANQGSEA. Trimming shortened V by 5 bases and J by 0 bases, and 9 bases separated the two germline ends. This CDR3 is built from 13 residues. CDR3 amino acids: CSVMGSSTDTQYF. The CDR3, as DNA: TGCAGCGTTATGGGGTCCAGCACAGATACGCAGTATTTT.